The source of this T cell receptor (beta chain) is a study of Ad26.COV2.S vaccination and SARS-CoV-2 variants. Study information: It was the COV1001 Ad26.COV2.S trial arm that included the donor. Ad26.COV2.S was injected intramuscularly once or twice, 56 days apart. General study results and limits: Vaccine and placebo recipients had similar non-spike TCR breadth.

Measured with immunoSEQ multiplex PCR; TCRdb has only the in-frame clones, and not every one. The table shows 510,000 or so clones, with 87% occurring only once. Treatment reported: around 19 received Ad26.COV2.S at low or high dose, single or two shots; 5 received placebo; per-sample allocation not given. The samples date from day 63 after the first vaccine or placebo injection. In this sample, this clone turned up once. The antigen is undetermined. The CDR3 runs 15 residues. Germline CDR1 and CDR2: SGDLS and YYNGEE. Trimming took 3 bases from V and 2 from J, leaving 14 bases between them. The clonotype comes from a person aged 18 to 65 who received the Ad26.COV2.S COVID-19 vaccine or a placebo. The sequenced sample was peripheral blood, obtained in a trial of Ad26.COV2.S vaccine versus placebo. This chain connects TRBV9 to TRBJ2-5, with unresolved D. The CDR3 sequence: CASSAHFTEQETQYF. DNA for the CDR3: TGTGCCAGCAGCGCCCACTTTACAGAGCAAGAGACCCAGTACTTC.